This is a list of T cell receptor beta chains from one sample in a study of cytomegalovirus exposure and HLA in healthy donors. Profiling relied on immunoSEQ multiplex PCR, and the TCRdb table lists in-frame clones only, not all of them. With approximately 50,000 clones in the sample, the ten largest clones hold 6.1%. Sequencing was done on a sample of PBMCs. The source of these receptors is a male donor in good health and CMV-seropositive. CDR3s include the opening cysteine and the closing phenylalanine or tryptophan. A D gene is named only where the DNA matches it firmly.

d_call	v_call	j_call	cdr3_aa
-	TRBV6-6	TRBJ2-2	CASSQDYPRTGELFF
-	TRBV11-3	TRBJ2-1	CASSVRGSSYNEQFF
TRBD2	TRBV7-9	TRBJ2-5	CASRGTAGETQYF
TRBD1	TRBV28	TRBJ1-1	CASRLPGQLNTEAFF
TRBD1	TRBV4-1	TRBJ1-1	CASSQTGRSNTEAFF
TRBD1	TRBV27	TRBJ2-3	CASSPQTGVHSDTQYF
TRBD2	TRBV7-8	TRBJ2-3	CASSLGGLAMGQYF
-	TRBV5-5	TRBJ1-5	CASSLGAPMEPQHF
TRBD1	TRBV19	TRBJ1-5	CATWDREYRNQPQHF
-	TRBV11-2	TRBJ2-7	CASSPLLLGSTGEQYF
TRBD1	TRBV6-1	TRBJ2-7	CASSTDRLLYEQYF
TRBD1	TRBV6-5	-	CASSPETGRRDEQYF
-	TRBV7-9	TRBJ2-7	CASSGGVPYEQYF
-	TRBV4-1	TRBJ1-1	CASSSLWTEYFEAFF
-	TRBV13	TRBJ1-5	CASSESFSNQPQHF
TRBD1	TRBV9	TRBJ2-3	CASSPRTGDLDTQYF
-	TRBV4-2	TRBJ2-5	CASSLTGPQETQYF
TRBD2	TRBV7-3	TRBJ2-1	CASSANAGDYYNEQFF
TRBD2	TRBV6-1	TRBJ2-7	CASSEETSGTLGQYF
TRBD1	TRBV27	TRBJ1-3	CASSQTGGFGNTIYF
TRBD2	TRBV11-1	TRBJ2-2	CASSPRGVTGELFF
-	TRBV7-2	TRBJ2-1	CASSPSRNEQFF
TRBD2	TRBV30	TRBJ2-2	CASLHRGSWGGLVTGELFF
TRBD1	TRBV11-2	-	CASSSRGTGVLYEQYF
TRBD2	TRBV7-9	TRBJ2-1	CASSHGLAGEQFF
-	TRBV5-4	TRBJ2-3	CASSLASRGDTQYF
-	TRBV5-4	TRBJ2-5	CASSPGGLWETQYF
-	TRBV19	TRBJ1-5	CASSTLTGSNQPQHF
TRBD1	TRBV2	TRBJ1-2	CASSPRTGVHYGYTF
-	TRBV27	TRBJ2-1	CASSFFETPERNEQFF